Each of the 14 T cell receptor beta chains below was sequenced from the same sample in a study of shared T cell receptors in the human thymus. This table comes from immunoSEQ multiplex PCR, and its TCRdb copy is limited to in-frame clones, with some not included. The sample shows hundreds of thousands of clones, 70% to 90% of them seen only once. The sample also formed part of further work on human thymus T cells.

Sequenced sample: thymocytes. These receptors all stem from a boy in the first two years of life with a congenital heart defect.

The chain carries TRBV11-2 and TRBJ2-7, with 7 bases matching TRBD1. Trimming cost V 1 base and J 4 bases; bases outside gene matches: 10. The CDR3 spans 16 residues. CDR1 SGHAT and CDR2 FQNNGV come from the germline V gene. CDR3 nucleotide sequence: TGTGCCAGCAGCTTAGTCATCAGGGGGTCGTTGTACGAGCAGTACTTC. It codes for CASSLVIRGSLYEQYF.

This chain uses TRBV6-4 with TRBJ2-7; TRBD1 matches 9 bases. V gave up 3 bases and J gave up 5 bases; unmatched junction bases: 2. The germline V gene encodes CDR1 MRHNA and CDR2 SNTAGT. This CDR3 region has 13 residues. The CDR3 region has the DNA TGTGCCAGCAGTGAAAGACAGGGGGACGAGCAGTACTTC. Translation: CASSERQGDEQYF.

The chain's CDR3 is CAGATGTGITDTQYF. Written as DNA, the CDR3 is TGTGCCGGGGCAACCGGGACAGGGATTACCGATACGCAGTATTTT. The rearrangement uses TRBV30 and TRBJ2-3, with TRBD1 identical over 9 bases. V gave up 8 bases and J gave up 6 bases; unmatched junction bases: 15. CDR3 length equals 15 residues. Germline CDR1 and CDR2: GTSNPN and SVGIG (reference sequence).

The genes are TRBV27 and TRBJ2-7; D might be TRBD1 (6 bases). The V gene's germline CDR1 is MNHEY and CDR2 SMNVEV (reference sequence). The CDR3 contains 14 residues. Trimming took 6 bases from V and 7 from J, leaving 19 bases between them. The CDR3 here is CASRRHITGFEQYF. The CDR3 DNA is TGTGCCAGCAGGCGACACATTACAGGGTTTGAGCAGTACTTC.

V usage is TRBV29-1 and J usage is TRBJ1-1; D gene ambiguous. Germline V lookup: CDR1 SQVTM, CDR2 ANQGSEA. The CDR3 sequence is 12 residues long. V lost 5 bases to trimming and J lost 1 base, with 8 bases between them. CDR3 protein: CSVRSGNTEAFF. As DNA, the CDR3 is TGCAGCGTTAGGAGTGGGAACACTGAAGCTTTCTTT.

The gene calls are TRBV5-4 and TRBJ1-4, with a possible D match to TRBD1 (6 bases). This CDR3 contains 13 residues. With 4 bases removed from V and 5 bases from J, the gap between germline ends came to 9 bases. Germline CDR1 reads SGHNT; CDR2 reads YYREEE (reference sequence). The CDR3 is CASSVGQNEKLFF. Written as DNA, the CDR3 is TGTGCCAGCAGCGTCGGACAGAATGAAAAACTGTTTTTT.

This rearrangement joins TRBV5-4 to TRBJ2-3, with unresolved D. The CDR3 is 13 residues long. The V gene's germline CDR1 is SGHNT and CDR2 YYREEE (reference sequence). Trimming pared 0 bases from V and 2 bases from J, leaving 4 bases between. The CDR3 nucleotides read TGTGCCAGCAGCTTGGTAGACACAGATACGCAGTATTTT. It translates to CASSLVDTDTQYF.

V usage is TRBV4-2 and J usage is TRBJ1-4; tentative D call: TRBD1 (6 bases). Germline lookup yields CDR1 LGHNA and CDR2 YNFKEQ. This CDR3 is 17 amino acids long. The germline V and J ends were trimmed by 1 base and 1 base, with 13 bases remaining between them. The CDR3 DNA reads as TGTGCCAGCAGCCAAGGAAGCTCAGGGGTAACTAATGAAAAACTGTTTTTT. Translation gives CASSQGSSGVTNEKLFF.

The gene calls are TRBV15 and TRBJ1-1, with D possibly matching TRBD1 (6 bases). The V end was cut by 3 bases, the J end by 1 base, with 12 bases between. The germline V gene encodes CDR1 LNHNV and CDR2 YYDKDF (reference sequence). The CDR3 runs to 15 residues. In DNA, the CDR3 is TGTGCCACCAGCAGCCCCCTGGGGGCGAACACTGAAGCTTTCTTT. Protein: CATSSPLGANTEAFF.

V and J are TRBV6-5 and TRBJ2-7; 7 bases line up with TRBD2. V trimming: 5 bases; J trimming: 5 bases; junction bases outside the gene matches: 12. The CDR3 is 15 residues long. Per germline, CDR1 MNHEY and CDR2 SVGAGI. The CDR3 region has the DNA TGTGCCAGCAGTCCGCGGGAGTCCCTTAGGGACGAGCAGTACTTC. This encodes CASSPRESLRDEQYF.

The gene calls are TRBV30 and TRBJ1-1; D is undetermined. Trimming shortened V by 2 bases and J by 5 bases, and 9 bases separated the two germline ends. Germline values: CDR1 GTSNPN, CDR2 SVGIG (reference sequence). The CDR3 contains 12 residues. The CDR3, as DNA: TGTGCCTGGAGTCAGGTAGTAACTGAAGCTTTCTTT. Translated, it gives CAWSQVVTEAFF. Full variable domain (outside the CDR3, taken from reference TRBV30 and TRBJ1-1): SQTIHQWPATLVQPVGSPLSLECTVEGTSNPNLYWYRQAAGRGLQLLFYSVGIGQISSEVPQNLSASRPQDRQFILSSKKLLLSDSGFYLCAWSQVVTEAFFGQGTRLTVV.

V and J are TRBV5-1 and TRBJ1-3; tentatively, D is TRBD1 (6 bases). CDR1 and CDR2 from the germline V gene are SGHRS and YFSETQ. With 4 bases removed from V and 3 bases from J, the gap between germline ends came to 20 bases. The CDR3 sequence is 17 residues long. The CDR3: CASSPDSSRNIGNTIYF. CDR3 bases: TGCGCCAGCAGCCCGGACAGCTCCAGGAATATTGGAAACACCATATATTTT.

In its sample, this clone was seen once. The CDR3 reads CASSQEEGSTDTQYF. In nucleotides, the CDR3 is TGCGCCAGCAGCCAAGAAGAGGGAAGCACAGATACGCAGTATTTT. The chain uses TRBV4-3 and TRBJ2-3, with D possibly being TRBD2 (5 bases). The CDR3 has 15 amino acids. From germline, CDR1 is LGHNA and CDR2 YSLEER. V was cut by 0 bases and J by 0 bases, with 7 bases left in between.

The chain joins TRBV5-4 to TRBJ1-2; a possible D gene is TRBD1 (6 bases). Germline assignment: CDR1 SGHNT and CDR2 YYREEE (reference sequence). V gave up 4 bases and J gave up 5 bases, with 12 bases separating them. The length of the CDR3 is 13 residues. The chain's CDR3 is CASSPGQPYGYTF. In DNA form, the CDR3 reads TGTGCCAGCAGCCCCGGACAGCCGTATGGCTACACCTTC.